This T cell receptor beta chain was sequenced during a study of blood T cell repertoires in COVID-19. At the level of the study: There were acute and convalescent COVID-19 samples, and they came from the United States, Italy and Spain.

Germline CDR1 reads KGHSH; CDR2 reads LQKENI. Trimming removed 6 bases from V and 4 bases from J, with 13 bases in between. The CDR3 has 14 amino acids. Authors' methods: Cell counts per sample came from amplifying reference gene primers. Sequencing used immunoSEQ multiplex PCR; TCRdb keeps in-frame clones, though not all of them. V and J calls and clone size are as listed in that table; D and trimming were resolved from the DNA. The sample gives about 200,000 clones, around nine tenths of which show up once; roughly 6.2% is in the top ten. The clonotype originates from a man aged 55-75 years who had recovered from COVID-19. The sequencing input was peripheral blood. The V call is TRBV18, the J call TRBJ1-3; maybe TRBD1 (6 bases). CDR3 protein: CASSPGQRGNTIYF. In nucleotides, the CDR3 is TGTGCCAGCTCCCCAGGACAGAGGGGAAACACCATATATTTT.